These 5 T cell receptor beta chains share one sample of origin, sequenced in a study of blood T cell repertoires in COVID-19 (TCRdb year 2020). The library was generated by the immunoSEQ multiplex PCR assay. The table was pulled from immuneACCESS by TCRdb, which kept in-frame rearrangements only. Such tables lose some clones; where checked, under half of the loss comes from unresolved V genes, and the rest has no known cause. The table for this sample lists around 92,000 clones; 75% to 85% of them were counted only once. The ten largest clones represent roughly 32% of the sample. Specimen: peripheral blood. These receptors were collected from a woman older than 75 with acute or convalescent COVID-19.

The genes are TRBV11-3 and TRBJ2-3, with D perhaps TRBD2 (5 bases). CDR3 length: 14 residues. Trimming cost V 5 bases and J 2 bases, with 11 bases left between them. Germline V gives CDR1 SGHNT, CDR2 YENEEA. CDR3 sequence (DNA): TGTGCCAGCAGCCTCGGACTTTACACAGATACGCAGTATTTT. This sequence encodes CASSLGLYTDTQYF.

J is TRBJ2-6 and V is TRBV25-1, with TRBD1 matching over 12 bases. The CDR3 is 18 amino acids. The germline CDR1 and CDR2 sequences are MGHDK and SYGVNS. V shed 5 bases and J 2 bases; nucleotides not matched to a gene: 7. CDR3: CASSRDRGRITGANVLTF. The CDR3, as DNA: TGTGCCAGCAGTAGGGACAGGGGGCGAATCACTGGGGCCAACGTCCTGACTTTC.

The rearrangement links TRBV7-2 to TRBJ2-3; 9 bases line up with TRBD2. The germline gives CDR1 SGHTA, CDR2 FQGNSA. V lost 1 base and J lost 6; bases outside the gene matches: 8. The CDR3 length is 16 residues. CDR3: CASSLGSASGADTQYF. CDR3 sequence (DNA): TGTGCCAGCAGCTTAGGGTCGGCTAGCGGGGCCGATACGCAGTATTTT.

The CDR3 reads CSVDLRQGGFTGELFF. As DNA, the CDR3 is TGCAGCGTTGACCTACGGCAGGGTGGGTTCACCGGGGAGCTGTTTTTT. This chain uses TRBV29-1 with TRBJ2-2, with a possible D match to TRBD1 (5 bases). Per the germline V gene, CDR1 is SQVTM and CDR2 is ANQGSEA. The length of the CDR3 is 16 residues. Trimming pared 3 bases from V and 4 bases from J, leaving 18 bases between.

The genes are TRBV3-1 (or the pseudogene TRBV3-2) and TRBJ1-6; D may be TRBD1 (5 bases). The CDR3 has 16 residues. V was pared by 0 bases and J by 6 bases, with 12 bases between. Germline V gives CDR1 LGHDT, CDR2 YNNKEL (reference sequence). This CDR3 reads CASSQEGRTPNSPLHF. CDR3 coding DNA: TGTGCCAGCAGCCAAGAGGGCCGGACACCTAATTCACCCCTCCACTTT.